This T cell receptor (beta chain) was obtained from a study of blood T cell repertoires in COVID-19. The overall study: Sites in the United States, Italy and Spain provided acute and convalescent COVID-19 samples. T cells, B-cell-depleted T cells, or PBMCs provided the cDNA or gDNA that served as material.

As originally analysed: Nucleated cell counts were estimated from reference gene primer amplification. Using immunoSEQ multiplex PCR, the repertoire was profiled, and TCRdb retains in-frame clones only, with some absent. That table gives V, J and clone size, and the DNA gave D and trimming. This table has 25,000 to 30,000 clones, about nine tenths appearing once. The CDR3 loop spans 13 amino acids. Looked up from germline, CDR1 is KGHSH and CDR2 is LQKENI. V was clipped by 2 bases and J by 3 bases, with 7 bases between them. V gene TRBV18 combines with J gene TRBJ1-2; D perhaps matches TRBD1 (5 bases). The TCR comes from a man aged 50-60 years with active COVID-19. The specimen sequenced was peripheral blood. In DNA, the CDR3 is TGTGCCAGCTCACCAGGGGCTGACTATGGCTACACCTTC. Translating it yields CASSPGADYGYTF.